This TCR beta chain emerged from a study of cytomegalovirus exposure and HLA in healthy donors. General study points: Common viral pathogens seemed to be connected with several of the most significant clusters, according to a later analysis. It was only CMV serostatus that was available as immune exposure information. Later examination showed HLA-associated TCR beta chains had greater clonal expansion than equally common others.

The table lists this clone with a count of one. As yet, its antigen is unknown. PCR used 60 Vbeta primers and 13 Jbeta primers. Clones were read by immunoSEQ multiplex PCR, and TCRdb kept only the in-frame ones, dropping some. Counted here are 150,000 to 200,000 clones, 77% occurring once; the ten biggest clones make up roughly 1.5%. The CDR3 is made up of 14 amino acids. Germline CDR1 and CDR2: SGHTS and YDEGEE. Trimming cost V 5 bases and J 2 bases; bases outside gene matches: 4. The sequenced material came from PBMCs. The rearrangement links TRBV5-8 to TRBJ2-3; TRBD2 agrees at 8 bases. The sequence came from a man aged 18 to 29 in good health and CMV-seronegative. CDR3 DNA sequence: TGTGCCAGCAGGAGCGGGAGTCACACAGATACGCAGTATTTT. This sequence encodes CASRSGSHTDTQYF.